One T cell receptor beta chain is described in this entry. The sample originates from a study of blood T cell repertoires in COVID-19. In the study overall: COVID-19 samples collected from the United States, Italy and Spain covered acute and convalescent phases. The cDNA or gDNA used as material had been derived from T cells, B-cell-depleted T cells, or PBMCs.

In the original processing: Reference gene primer amplification yielded estimated nucleated cell counts. Assay used: immunoSEQ multiplex PCR; TCRdb lists only in-frame clones, some missing. V, J and clone size are those of that table, while D and trimming were read from the DNA. In the table there are over 200,000 clones, roughly 90% of which are singletons. In germline, CDR1 is MNHEY, CDR2 SVGAGI. The V segment lost 8 bases and the J segment 3 bases; nucleotides outside the gene matches: 12. The CDR3 extends over 15 amino acids. The sequencing input was peripheral blood. The chain combines TRBV6-5 with TRBJ2-7; 8 bases match TRBD1. This receptor was obtained from a young man who had recovered from COVID-19. Written as DNA, the CDR3 is TGTGCCAGCCGGGATCCGGGACAGGCCGTCTACGAGCAGTACTTC. Translated, it gives CASRDPGQAVYEQYF.